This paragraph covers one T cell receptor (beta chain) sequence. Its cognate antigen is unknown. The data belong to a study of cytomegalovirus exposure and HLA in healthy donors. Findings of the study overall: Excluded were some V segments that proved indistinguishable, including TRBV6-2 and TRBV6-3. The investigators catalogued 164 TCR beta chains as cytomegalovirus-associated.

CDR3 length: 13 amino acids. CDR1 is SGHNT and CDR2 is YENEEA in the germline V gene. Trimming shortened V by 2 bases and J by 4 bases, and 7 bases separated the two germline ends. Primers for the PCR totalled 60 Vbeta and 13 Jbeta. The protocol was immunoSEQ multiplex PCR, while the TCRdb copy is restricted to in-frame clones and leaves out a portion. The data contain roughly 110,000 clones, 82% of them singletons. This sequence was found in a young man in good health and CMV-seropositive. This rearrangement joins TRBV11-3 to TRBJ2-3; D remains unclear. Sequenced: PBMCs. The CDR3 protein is CASSLSSADTQYF. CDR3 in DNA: TGTGCCAGCAGCTTATCGTCGGCAGATACGCAGTATTTT. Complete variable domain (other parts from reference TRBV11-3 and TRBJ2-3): EAGVVQSPRYKIIEKKQPVAFWCNPISGHNTLYWYLQNLGQGPELLIRYENEEAVDDSQLPKDRFSAERLKGVDSTLKIQPAELGDSAVYLCASSLSSADTQYFGPGTRLTVL.